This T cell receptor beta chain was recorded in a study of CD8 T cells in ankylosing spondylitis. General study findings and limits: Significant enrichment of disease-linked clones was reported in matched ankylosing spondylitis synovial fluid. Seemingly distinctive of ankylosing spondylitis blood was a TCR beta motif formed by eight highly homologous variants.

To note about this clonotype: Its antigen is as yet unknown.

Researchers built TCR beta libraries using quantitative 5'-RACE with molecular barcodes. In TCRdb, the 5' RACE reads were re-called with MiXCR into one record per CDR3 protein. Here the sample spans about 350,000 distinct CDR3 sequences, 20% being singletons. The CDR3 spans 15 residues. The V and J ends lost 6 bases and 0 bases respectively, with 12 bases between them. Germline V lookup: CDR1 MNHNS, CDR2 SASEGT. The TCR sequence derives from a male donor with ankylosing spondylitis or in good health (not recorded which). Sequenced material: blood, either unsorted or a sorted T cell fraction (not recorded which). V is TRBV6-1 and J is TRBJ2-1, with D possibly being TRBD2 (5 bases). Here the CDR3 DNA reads TGTGCCAGCAGCCCCGACGCGGGCTCCTACAATGAGCAGTTCTTC. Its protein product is CASSPDAGSYNEQFF.